Described below is a single TCR beta chain sequence and its context. Original handling: Counts of nucleated cells, estimated from reference gene primer amplification, were obtained. TCRdb keeps only in-frame clones here, not all; method: immunoSEQ multiplex PCR. D and trimming come from the DNA, and the V and J calls and clone size come from that table. The table has some 65,000 clones, around 88% seen once; the top ten hold about 15%. The data originate from a study of blood T cell repertoires in COVID-19. Study as a whole: Spain, Italy and the United States supplied samples that represented acute and convalescent COVID-19. The cDNA or gDNA used as material had been derived from T cells, B-cell-depleted T cells, or PBMCs.

Enrolled during active infection, Seattle patients were then followed longitudinally. Sequenced sample: peripheral blood. The sequence was obtained from a middle-aged man with COVID-19, enrolled during active disease.

This CDR3 reads CATSLDNEQFF. In nucleotides, the CDR3 is TGTGCCACCTCACTTGACAATGAGCAGTTCTTC. The chain joins TRBV24-1 to TRBJ2-1, with D unresolved. Trimming shortened V by 9 bases and J by 5 bases, and 7 bases separated the two germline ends. Germline CDR1 is KGHDR and CDR2 is SFDVKD. The length of the CDR3 is 11 residues.